This passage covers 17 T cell receptor beta chains from one sample sequenced in a study of neurological immune-mediated disorders. TCRdb used MiXCR to reprocess the 5' RACE reads, holding one entry per CDR3 protein. The profile covers 87,000 or so distinct CDR3 sequences, with under 4.5% appearing a single time and approximately 2.9% taken by the ten largest. Input material: PBMCs. The receptors come from a woman in her fifties or sixties with multiple sclerosis.

This clonotype was detected many times. This chain uses TRBV7-6 with TRBJ2-5; 7 bases match TRBD2. Germline CDR1 is SGHVS and CDR2 is FNYEAQ. Trimming took 5 bases from V and 4 from J; bases not matched to a gene: 4. CDR3 length: 13 amino acids. The CDR3 DNA sequence: TGTGCCAGCAGCCCCGGCGGGGGAGAGACCCAGTACTTC. It specifies CASSPGGGETQYF.

In its sample, this clonotype was seen many times. The V and J genes are TRBV12-3 or TRBV12-4 and TRBJ1-5; tentative D call: TRBD1 (6 bases). CDR3 length: 14 amino acids. The V end was cut by 7 bases, the J end by 8 bases, with 18 bases between. The CDR3 region has the DNA TGTGCCAGCAAGCAAAGGGGGGCTTGGGAGCCCCAGCATTTT. Translation: CASKQRGAWEPQHF.

This clonotype was counted ten times or more. The rearrangement uses TRBV7-9 and TRBJ1-6, with 9 bases aligning to TRBD1. Germline V lookup: CDR1 SEHNR, CDR2 FQNEAQ (reference sequence). The CDR3 length is 14 residues. V trimming: 4 bases; J trimming: 7 bases; junction bases outside the gene matches: 2. The CDR3 is CASSSGTGNSPLHF. CDR3 in DNA: TGTGCCAGCAGCTCCGGGACAGGGAATTCACCCCTCCACTTT.

This clonotype was recorded many times. The genes are TRBV13 and TRBJ1-1, with TRBD1 as a possible D gene (5 bases). The CDR3 consists of 14 residues. Trimming cost V 3 bases and J 1 base, with 9 bases left between them. From germline, CDR1 is PRHDT and CDR2 FYEKMQ (reference sequence). CDR3 bases: TGTGCCAGCAGCTTCGGGGGTGGGAACACTGAAGCTTTCTTT. As protein: CASSFGGGNTEAFF.

A note on this clonotype: A much larger clone sits a single nucleotide away, making a read error possible. The V gene is TRBV7-2, the J gene TRBJ2-3; D gene unclear. CDR1 SGHTA and CDR2 FQGNSA come from the germline V gene. The CDR3 is made up of 12 amino acids. Trimming pared 0 bases from V and 11 bases from J, leaving 9 bases between. CDR3 region: CASSLADAKQYF. In DNA, the CDR3 is TGTGCCAGCAGCTTAGCGGATGCTAAGCAGTATTTT. Variable domain in full (rest from reference TRBV7-2 and TRBJ2-3): GAGVSQSPSNKVTEKGKDVELRCDPISGHTALYWYRQSLGQGLEFLIYFQGNSAPDKSGLPSDRFSAERTGGSVSTLTIQRTQQEDSAVYLCASSLADAKQYFGPGTRLTVL.

This clonotype was counted at least ten times. CDR3 DNA sequence: TGTGCCAGCAGCTTATCAGGTCGATCTAAGACCCAGTACTTC. Its protein product is CASSLSGRSKTQYF. The genes are TRBV7-8 and TRBJ2-5; no clear D. CDR1 is SGHVS, CDR2 FQNEAQ, per germline. The CDR3 is 14 amino acids. V shed 2 bases and J shed 6 bases, with 13 bases lying between them.

This clonotype was seen many times. The rearrangement links TRBV29-1 to TRBJ2-5; D possibly uses TRBD1 or TRBD2 (5 bases each). V was clipped by 0 bases and J by 6 bases, with 14 bases between them. Germline loops: CDR1 SQVTM, CDR2 ANQGSEA. CDR3 length: 14 residues. CDR3 region: CSVEDQADKKTQYF. The CDR3 nucleotides are TGCAGCGTTGAAGATCAAGCGGACAAAAAGACCCAGTACTTC.

This clonotype was seen repeatedly, ten times or more. The chain couples TRBV20-1 to TRBJ1-2; TRBD1 might be the D (6 bases). Germline V gene lookup returns CDR1 DFQATT and CDR2 SNEGSKA (reference sequence). This CDR3 comprises 13 residues. With 3 bases removed from V and 1 base from J, the gap between germline ends came to 9 bases. The CDR3 loop is CSARTGNNYGYTF. CDR3 sequence (DNA): TGCAGTGCTAGGACAGGCAATAACTATGGCTACACCTTC.

This clonotype has at least ten counts. The J gene is TRBJ2-1, the V gene TRBV5-1; 7 nucleotides match TRBD1. In germline, CDR1 is SGHRS, CDR2 YFSETQ. The CDR3 runs 15 residues. After removal of 4 bases from V and 1 base from J, the junction contained 5 bases not matched to a gene. The CDR3 loop reads CASSAQGSSYNEQFF. The CDR3 nucleotides are TGCGCCAGCAGCGCACAGGGGTCATCCTACAATGAGCAGTTCTTC. The variable domain in full, completed from reference TRBV5-1 and TRBJ2-1, reads KAGVTQTPRYLIKTRGQQVTLSCSPISGHRSVSWYQQTPGQGLQFLFEYFSETQRNKGNFPGRFSGRQFSNSRSEMNVSTLELGDSALYLCASSAQGSSYNEQFFGPGTRLTVL.

This clonotype occurred many times. The chain carries TRBV9 and TRBJ1-3; D unclear. CDR3 length equals 14 residues. Trimming removed 1 base from V and 0 bases from J, with 5 bases in between. From germline, CDR1 is SGDLS and CDR2 YYNGEE. The CDR3: CASSVRVSGNTIYF. DNA for the CDR3: TGTGCCAGCAGCGTACGGGTCTCTGGAAACACCATATATTTT.

This clonotype was found many times. The chain couples TRBV20-1 to TRBJ2-2; D is undetermined. Germline V gene sequence: CDR1 DFQATT, CDR2 SNEGSKA (reference sequence). The V end was cut by 1 base, the J end by 1 base, with 10 bases between. This CDR3 spans 15 amino acids. The CDR3 is CSARGRSWNTGELFF. CDR3 DNA: TGCAGTGCTAGAGGAAGAAGTTGGAACACCGGGGAGCTGTTTTTT.

The V and J genes are TRBV10-3 and TRBJ2-1; perhaps TRBD2 as D (6 bases). Per germline, CDR1 ENHRY and CDR2 SYGVKD. With 5 bases removed from V and 9 bases from J, the gap between germline ends came to 20 bases. This CDR3 comprises 15 residues. Here the CDR3 reads CAISTSGTPLPEQFF. The CDR3 nucleotides are TGTGCCATCAGTACATCCGGGACTCCCCTACCTGAGCAGTTCTTC.

This clonotype was seen many times. The chain employs TRBV4-1 and TRBJ2-5, with D perhaps being TRBD1 or TRBD2 (5 bases each). The V end was cut by 1 base, the J end by 3 bases, with 12 bases between. Germline-derived CDR1 and CDR2 are MGHRA and YSYEKL. The CDR3 covers 15 residues. The CDR3 sequence: CASSQGWGSEETQYF. The DNA for the CDR3 is TGCGCCAGCAGCCAAGGGTGGGGGTCGGAAGAGACCCAGTACTTC.

This clonotype was observed at least ten times. J is TRBJ2-1 and V is TRBV7-2; D is possibly TRBD2 (6 bases). The CDR3 sequence is 14 residues long. Trimming took 1 base from V and 9 from J, leaving 13 bases between them. CDR1 is SGHTA and CDR2 is FQGNSA in the germline V gene. This CDR3 is CASSLGWGGVEQFF. The CDR3 DNA is TGTGCCAGCAGCTTAGGATGGGGCGGGGTTGAGCAGTTCTTC.

This clonotype was picked up many times. The V call is TRBV5-4, the J call TRBJ2-3; 7 bases line up with TRBD2. Germline V gene data show CDR1 as SGHNT and CDR2 as YYREEE (reference sequence). There are 15 residues in the CDR3. With 4 bases clipped from V and 5 bases from J, the junction kept 10 bases outside the gene matches. CDR3 loop: CASSPNRGVGDTQYF. In nucleotides, the CDR3 is TGTGCCAGCAGCCCGAACCGGGGGGTAGGAGATACGCAGTATTTT.

In this sample, this clonotype turned up many times. The chain combines TRBV20-1 with TRBJ1-1; D is uncertain. Germline V gene data show CDR1 as DFQATT and CDR2 as SNEGSKA (reference sequence). CDR3 length equals 10 residues. The CDR3 here is CSVGIAEAFF. In DNA, the CDR3 is TGCAGCGTTGGAATTGCTGAAGCTTTCTTT.

This clonotype was picked up a small number of times. Germline is not matched at one junction end, which may reflect a read error. The V gene is TRBV10-2, the J gene TRBJ1-5; TRBD1 is a possible D gene (5 bases). The CDR3 is 13 amino acids. Per germline, CDR1 WSHSY and CDR2 SAAADI. The CDR3 nucleotides are TGCGCCAGCAACATTGGACAAGATAAGACCCAGAATTTT. This codes for CASNIGQDKTQNF.